This T cell receptor (beta chain) comes out of a study of T cells in Graves' hyperthyroidism and ophthalmopathy. The wider study: The authors collected peripheral blood at initial diagnosis, before any treatment.

Based on clinical symptoms, serum thyroxine and TRAb, thyroid ultrasound and orbital computed tomography, diagnoses were reached. Researchers amplified the TCR beta CDR3 regions from RNA transcripts. First-round RT-PCR of the TCR CDR3 relied on the HTBI primer set. TCRdb itself ran the multiplex PCR reads through MiXCR, one entry per CDR3 protein. The sample lists some 500,000 distinct CDR3 sequences, less than 25% occurring once. V lost 3 bases to trimming and J lost 4 bases; unmatched junction nucleotides: 14. The CDR3 totals 17 residues. CDR1 and CDR2 from the germline V gene are MDHEN and SYDVKM. The V gene is TRBV28, the J gene TRBJ1-2; TRBD1 aligns across 7 bases. This sequence originates from a woman in her twenties or thirties with Graves' ophthalmopathy. The specimen was blood. Here the CDR3 reads CASSFRLERQGVYGYTF. The CDR3 bases are TGTGCCAGCAGTTTTCGCCTAGAACGACAGGGCGTCTATGGCTACACCTTC.